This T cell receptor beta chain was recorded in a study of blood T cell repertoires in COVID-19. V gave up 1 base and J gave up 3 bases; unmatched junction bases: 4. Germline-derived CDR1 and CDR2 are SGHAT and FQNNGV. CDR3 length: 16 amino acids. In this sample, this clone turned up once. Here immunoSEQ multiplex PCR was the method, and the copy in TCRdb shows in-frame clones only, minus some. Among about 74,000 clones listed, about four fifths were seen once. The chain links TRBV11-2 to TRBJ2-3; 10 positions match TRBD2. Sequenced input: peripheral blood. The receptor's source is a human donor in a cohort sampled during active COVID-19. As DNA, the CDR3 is TGTGCCAGCAGCTTAGGTAGTAGCGGGAGGACAGATACGCAGTATTTT. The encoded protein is CASSLGSSGRTDTQYF. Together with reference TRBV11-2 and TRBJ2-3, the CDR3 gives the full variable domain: EAGVAQSPRYKIIEKRQSVAFWCNPISGHATLYWYQQILGQGPKLLIQFQNNGVVDDSQLPKDRFSAERLKGVDSTLKIQPAKLEDSAVYLCASSLGSSGRTDTQYFGPGTRLTVL.